This T cell receptor (beta chain) was retrieved from a study of patients and donors after allogeneic stem cell transplantation. Via MiXCR, TCRdb re-called the RT-PCR reads, giving one row per CDR3 protein. Among around 200,000 distinct CDR3 sequences listed, over 30% were seen once. Germline V gene data show CDR1 as SGDLS and CDR2 as YYNGEE. After removal of 0 bases from V and 0 bases from J, the junction contained 3 bases not matched to a gene. The CDR3 spans 16 residues. The rearrangement links TRBV9 to TRBJ1-3, with TRBD1 identical over 7 bases. The clonotype was recovered from a human donor who was either an allogeneic HSCT recipient or a stem cell or donor lymphocyte infusion donor (not recorded which). It is not recorded whose cells these are; they may come from a transplant donor. Sequences were obtained from blood, either unsorted or a sorted T cell fraction (not recorded which). In nucleotides, the CDR3 is TGTGCCAGCAGCGTAGAGGGGGCCCCCTCTGGAAACACCATATATTTT. This translates into CASSVEGAPSGNTIYF.